The source of this T cell receptor (beta chain) is a study of blood T cell repertoires in COVID-19. Study-level background: Italy, Spain and the United States were the sources of the convalescent and acute COVID-19 samples. PBMCs, B-cell-depleted T cells, or T cells were the source of the cDNA or gDNA that made up the material.

Per germline, CDR1 MDHEN and CDR2 SYDVKM. The germline V and J ends were trimmed by 7 bases and 5 bases, with 5 bases remaining between them. The CDR3 totals 11 residues. Per the original data handling: Using reference gene primer amplification, nucleated cell counts were estimated. Repertoires were generated with immunoSEQ multiplex PCR, while TCRdb's copy carries only in-frame clones and drops some. D and trimming were read from the DNA, whereas the V and J calls and clone size are those reported in that table. The repertoire holds 200,000 to 250,000 clones, roughly 80% seen once, with more than 2% in the top ten.

This chain joins TRBV28 and TRBJ1-4, with D hard to call. The sequencing input was peripheral blood. This sequence was found in a woman aged 60-75 years with acute or convalescent COVID-19. The CDR3 loop reads CASIGNEKLFF. The CDR3 DNA follows: TGTGCCAGCATCGGGAATGAAAAACTGTTTTTT.